Below are 32 T cell receptor beta chains sequenced from a single sample in a study of identical twins. TCRdb re-derived calls from the 5' RACE reads in MiXCR, one entry per CDR3 protein. The sample gives approximately 190,000 distinct CDR3 sequences, 15% to 20% of which show up once; 40% is in the top ten. This sample was shared with a second study, whose subject was T cells expressing NK-cell markers.

The specimen sequenced was CD8+ T cells sorted from blood. The source of these receptors is a woman aged 18-29 years in good health.

This rearrangement joins TRBV7-3 to TRBJ2-1; a possible D gene is TRBD2 (6 bases). CDR1 is SGHTA and CDR2 is FQGTGA in the germline V gene. Trimming removed 4 bases from V and 3 bases from J, with 13 bases in between. The CDR3 has 15 residues. The CDR3 is CASSSGLGGYNEQFF. CDR3 DNA sequence: TGTGCCAGCAGCTCGGGACTCGGCGGCTACAATGAGCAGTTCTTC.

This clonotype occurred a few times. The chain uses TRBV29-1 and TRBJ2-3; TRBD2 matches at 12 bases. CDR3 size: 14 residues. CDR1 is SQVTM, CDR2 ANQGSEA, per germline. V dropped 5 bases and J dropped 5; count of bases not matched to a gene: 5. CDR3 bases: TGCAGCGTTCAATCTAGCGGGGGGGTAGATACGCAGTATTTT. Translated: CSVQSSGGVDTQYF.

The J gene is TRBJ2-7, the V gene TRBV10-2; TRBD1 matches at 8 bases. V dropped 8 bases and J dropped 2; count of bases not matched to a gene: 5. The length of the CDR3 is 13 residues. The germline CDR1 and CDR2 sequences are WSHSY and SAAADI. CDR3 region: CASETGVTYEQYF. The CDR3 bases are TGCGCCAGCGAGACAGGGGTGACCTACGAGCAGTACTTC.

The sample holds many counts of this clonotype. The chain combines TRBV29-1 with TRBJ1-1; possibly TRBD1 for D (6 bases). Germline values: CDR1 SQVTM, CDR2 ANQGSEA. The CDR3 runs to 12 residues. The V and J ends lost 6 bases and 5 bases respectively, with 13 bases between them. The chain's CDR3 is CSVGGLGTEAFF. CDR3 sequence (DNA): TGCAGCGTCGGGGGGCTAGGGACTGAAGCTTTCTTT.

This clonotype has more than one count but fewer than ten. The CDR3 nucleotides read TGCAGTGCTAGAGATCTAGGGGAAGGTACGCAGTATTTT. Translating gives CSARDLGEGTQYF. The chain has TRBV20-1 and TRBJ2-3; possible D gene TRBD1, 5 bases. V was trimmed by 0 bases and J by 8 bases, leaving 12 bases between them. The CDR3 spans 13 residues. Germline V gene data show CDR1 as DFQATT and CDR2 as SNEGSKA (reference sequence).

The chain uses TRBV4-2 and TRBJ2-5; D uncertain. The CDR3 spans 15 residues. V lost 0 bases, J lost 2 bases, and 10 bases lay in between. Germline V CDR1 and CDR2: LGHNA, YNFKEQ. The CDR3 protein is CASSQEWVGQETQYF. In DNA, the CDR3 is TGTGCCAGCAGCCAAGAATGGGTTGGACAAGAGACCCAGTACTTC.

The rearrangement uses TRBV29-1 and TRBJ1-2; D gene unclear. Trimming pared 1 base from V and 5 bases from J, leaving 11 bases between. Germline V gives CDR1 SQVTM, CDR2 ANQGSEA. CDR3 length: 13 amino acids. DNA of the CDR3: TGCAGCGTTGAAGGAGAGGGCGAGTATGGCTACACCTTC. Translation gives CSVEGEGEYGYTF.

This clonotype was seen at least ten times. The chain is built from TRBV7-9 and TRBJ1-6; 7 bases map to TRBD1. The CDR3 is 14 amino acids. The ends lost 4 bases at V and 5 bases at J; junction bases unmatched: 2. Looked up from germline, CDR1 is SEHNR and CDR2 is FQNEAQ (reference sequence). CDR3 region: CASSSTGDNSPLHF. The CDR3 DNA reads TGTGCCAGCAGCTCCACAGGGGATAATTCACCCCTCCACTTT.

This clonotype was counted between two and nine times. The V gene is TRBV15, the J gene TRBJ1-2; unclear D gene. Germline loops: CDR1 LNHNV, CDR2 YYDKDF (reference sequence). V gave up 8 bases and J gave up 4 bases, with 8 bases separating them. The CDR3 runs 11 residues. The CDR3 DNA reads TGTGCCACCCGGGCCGCCTATGGCTACACCTTC. Translated: CATRAAYGYTF.

The chain is built from TRBV9 and TRBJ2-5, with D perhaps assigned TRBD1 or TRBD2 (5 bases each). This CDR3 contains 15 residues. The germline V and J ends were trimmed by 1 base and 4 bases, with 14 bases remaining between them. Germline CDR1 SGDLS, CDR2 YYNGEE. CDR3 loop: CASSVSGTGRETQYF. The DNA of the CDR3 is TGTGCCAGCAGCGTATCGGGGACGGGACGAGAGACCCAGTACTTC. The entire variable domain, with the rest obtained from reference TRBV9 and TRBJ2-5, is as follows: DSGVTQTPKHLITATGQRVTLRCSPRSGDLSVYWYQQSLDQGLQFLIQYYNGEERAKGNILERFSAQQFPDLHSELNLSSLELGDSALYFCASSVSGTGRETQYFGPGTRLLVL.

This clonotype has only a few counts. The V gene is TRBV7-6, the J gene TRBJ2-2, with TRBD2 matching over 7 bases. In germline, CDR1 is SGHVS, CDR2 FNYEAQ. The CDR3 contains 15 residues. V gave up 4 bases and J gave up 1 base; unmatched junction bases: 3. CDR3 residues: CASSSSGGNTGELFF. The CDR3, as DNA: TGTGCCAGCAGCTCGTCGGGAGGGAACACCGGGGAGCTGTTTTTT.

The CDR3 loop is CATSDVRGTQYF. In nucleotides, the CDR3 is TGTGCCACCAGTGATGTCAGGGGGACCCAGTACTTC. This chain links TRBV24-1 with TRBJ2-5; a possible D gene is TRBD1 (6 bases). The CDR3 consists of 12 residues. Germline lookup yields CDR1 KGHDR and CDR2 SFDVKD. The V end was cut by 3 bases, the J end by 7 bases, with 8 bases between.

The chain combines TRBV4-3 with TRBJ2-7; D remains ambiguous. The V gene lost 0 bases and the J gene lost 2 bases, with 17 bases spanning the gap. Germline V gene lookup returns CDR1 LGHNA and CDR2 YSLEER. This CDR3 is built from 17 residues. The CDR3 spells CASSQEGSTHGAYEQYF. In DNA, the CDR3 is TGCGCCAGCAGCCAAGAAGGTTCGACCCATGGGGCCTACGAGCAGTACTTC.

The chain couples TRBV6-5 to TRBJ2-2; D not certain. The CDR3 runs to 13 residues. Germline V gene sequence: CDR1 MNHEY, CDR2 SVGAGI. Trimming took off 3 bases at V and 3 bases at J, with 5 bases between the two ends. The DNA for the CDR3 is TGTGCCAGCAGTTATGCCGACACCGGGGAGCTGTTTTTT. This encodes CASSYADTGELFF.

The J gene is TRBJ2-5, the V gene TRBV7-9, with D perhaps matching TRBD1 (6 bases). V gave up 4 bases and J gave up 5 bases, with 8 bases separating them. Germline CDR1 SEHNR, CDR2 FQNEAQ (reference sequence). The CDR3 consists of 12 residues. This CDR3 is CASSSTGETQYF. CDR3 sequence (DNA): TGTGCCAGCAGCTCTACAGGGGAGACCCAGTACTTC.

In its sample, this clonotype was seen many times. V and J are TRBV11-2 and TRBJ2-5; 7 nucleotides line up with TRBD1. V gave up 5 bases and J gave up 4 bases; unmatched junction bases: 4. The CDR3 contains 13 residues. Germline assignment: CDR1 SGHAT and CDR2 FQNNGV. CDR3 protein: CASSPTGVETQYF. In DNA form, the CDR3 reads TGTGCCAGCAGCCCCACAGGGGTAGAGACCCAGTACTTC.

The V call is TRBV2, the J call TRBJ2-5; D is uncertain. Germline assignment: CDR1 SNHLY and CDR2 FYNNEI. The CDR3 is made up of 13 amino acids. V was cut by 1 base and J by 5 bases, with 8 bases left in between. The CDR3 is CASSEERRETQYF. CDR3 nucleotides: TGTGCCAGCAGTGAAGAGCGTAGGGAGACCCAGTACTTC.

The chain employs TRBV7-8 and TRBJ1-2; 7 nucleotides agree with TRBD1. Germline loops: CDR1 SGHVS, CDR2 FQNEAQ. The CDR3 is made up of 15 amino acids. The J segment lost 0 bases and the V segment lost 5 bases, leaving 6 bases of the junction unmatched. The CDR3 spells CASSQDRVPNYGYTF. The CDR3 DNA is TGTGCCAGCAGCCAAGACAGGGTCCCTAACTATGGCTACACCTTC. Supplemented by reference TRBV7-8 and TRBJ1-2, the full variable domain reads GAGVSQSPRYKVAKRGQDVALRCDPISGHVSLFWYQQALGQGPEFLTYFQNEAQLDKSGLPSDRFFAERPEGSVSTLKIQRTQQEDSAVYLCASSQDRVPNYGYTFGSGTRLTVV.

This clonotype was seen a few times. The rearrangement links TRBV12-3 or TRBV12-4 to TRBJ2-7; D may match TRBD1 or TRBD2 (6 bases each). CDR3 length equals 15 residues. The V end was cut by 7 bases, the J end by 5 bases, with 21 bases between. CDR3 coding DNA: TGTGCCAGCACTGTGGTCGACGGGGGCCCGCACGAGCAGTACTTC. It translates to CASTVVDGGPHEQYF.

This clonotype was observed once. The chain employs TRBV25-1 and TRBJ2-2, with no clear D. This CDR3 has 16 amino acids. CDR1 MGHDK and CDR2 SYGVNS come from the germline V gene. Between the trimmed V and J ends, which lost 3 bases and 2 bases, there was a span of 13 bases. In nucleotides, the CDR3 is TGTGCCAGCAGTGATTGGGCACTCCCTAACACCGGGGAGCTGTTTTTT. The encoded protein is CASSDWALPNTGELFF.

This clonotype was detected only a few times. The chain combines TRBV12-3 or TRBV12-4 with TRBJ1-6, with unresolved D. This CDR3 contains 13 residues. V was pared by 2 bases and J by 8 bases, with 7 bases between. The CDR3 region is CASSLQFYSPLHF. CDR3 in DNA: TGTGCCAGCAGTTTACAGTTTTATTCACCCCTCCACTTT.

The V gene is TRBV29-1, the J gene TRBJ2-2; 8 bases fit TRBD2. Germline CDR1 SQVTM, CDR2 ANQGSEA. V was clipped by 7 bases and J by 2 bases; unmatched bases: 9. This CDR3 has 15 residues. The CDR3 reads CSARAGGGNTGELFF. The DNA for the CDR3 is TGCAGCGCCCGCGCGGGGGGAGGAAACACCGGGGAGCTGTTTTTT.

There are many counts of this clonotype. J is TRBJ1-3 and V is TRBV7-9; D is ambiguous. Per the germline V gene, CDR1 is SEHNR and CDR2 is FQNEAQ (reference sequence). Trimming took off 2 bases at V and 0 bases at J, with 11 bases between the two ends. The CDR3 runs to 16 residues. For the CDR3, the DNA is TGTGCCAGCAGCTTATCAGGTGAAAGCTCTGGAAACACCATATATTTT. Translating gives CASSLSGESSGNTIYF.

In its sample, this clonotype was seen a few times. The chain combines TRBV6-2 or TRBV6-3 with TRBJ2-4; 9 positions agree with TRBD2. Trimming at V came to 0 bases and at J to 0 bases, leaving 9 bases not matched to a gene. The V gene's germline CDR1 is MNHEY and CDR2 SVGEGT. The CDR3 sequence is 19 residues long. CDR3 sequence reads: CASSYSKSGGSLAKNIQYF. The DNA of the CDR3 is TGTGCCAGCAGTTACTCGAAGAGCGGGGGGTCATTAGCCAAAAACATTCAGTACTTC.

This sequence joins TRBV7-9 and TRBJ2-1, with D perhaps TRBD2 (5 bases). The V and J ends lost 7 bases and 4 bases respectively, with 14 bases between them. Germline CDR1 reads SEHNR; CDR2 reads FQNEAQ (reference sequence). The CDR3 has 14 amino acids. The CDR3 reads CASIVGGGYNEQFF. The DNA for the CDR3 is TGTGCCAGCATCGTCGGCGGCGGGTACAATGAGCAGTTCTTC.

The chain is built from TRBV4-2 and TRBJ1-1; D is undetermined. Trimming took off 2 bases at V and 4 bases at J, with 8 bases between the two ends. Per germline, CDR1 LGHNA and CDR2 YNFKEQ. The CDR3 sequence is 13 residues long. The CDR3: CASSQYGVTEAFF. Written as DNA, the CDR3 is TGTGCCAGCAGCCAATATGGGGTCACTGAAGCTTTCTTT.

This clonotype has a handful of counts. V usage is TRBV10-3 and J usage is TRBJ2-7; TRBD2 agrees at 9 bases. Germline CDR1 is ENHRY and CDR2 is SYGVKD. The CDR3 sequence is 13 residues long. V shed 9 bases, J shed 4 bases, and the junction held 7 bases outside the gene matches. The CDR3 loop is CAIASGDGYEQYF. The CDR3 bases are TGTGCCATTGCTAGCGGGGACGGGTACGAGCAGTACTTC.

The rearrangement uses TRBV11-2 and TRBJ2-3; 10 bases fit TRBD2. V lost 5 bases, J lost 0 bases, and 14 bases stayed unmatched. This CDR3 region has 19 residues. Germline loops: CDR1 SGHAT, CDR2 FQNNGV. CDR3 protein: CASSDGPTSGTRSTDTQYF. CDR3 DNA sequence: TGTGCCAGCAGCGACGGTCCTACTAGCGGGACTCGAAGCACAGATACGCAGTATTTT.

The rearrangement links TRBV5-1 to TRBJ2-1, with 7 bases aligning to TRBD1. There are 14 residues in the CDR3. CDR1 is SGHRS and CDR2 is YFSETQ in the germline V gene. After removal of 2 bases from V and 5 bases from J, the junction contained 4 bases not matched to a gene. The CDR3 nucleotides are TGCGCCAGCAGCTTCAGGCAGGGGGACAATGAGCAGTTCTTC. This gives the protein CASSFRQGDNEQFF.

This chain links TRBV12-3 or TRBV12-4 with TRBJ2-7; perhaps TRBD2 as D (7 bases). The CDR3 consists of 13 residues. Trimming shortened V by 3 bases and J by 6 bases, and 12 bases separated the two germline ends. CDR3 sequence reads: CASSLWGGREQYF. DNA for the CDR3: TGTGCCAGCAGTTTGTGGGGGGGCCGCGAGCAGTACTTC.

The chain uses TRBV6-2 or TRBV6-3 and TRBJ2-3; D uncertain. The ends were cut back, 4 bases at V and 2 bases at J, with 16 bases in the middle. Germline V CDR1 and CDR2: MNHEY, SVGEGT. The CDR3 length is 16 residues. CDR3 sequence reads: CASSSEYRTFTDTQYF. The CDR3 region has the DNA TGTGCCAGCAGTTCGGAATACAGAACCTTCACAGATACGCAGTATTTT.

V gene TRBV12-3 or TRBV12-4 combines with J gene TRBJ2-3, with 12 bases that match TRBD2. The CDR3 runs to 16 residues. The J segment lost 4 bases and the V segment lost 2 bases, leaving 4 bases of the junction unmatched. The CDR3 here is CASSLRTSGAADTQYF. The CDR3 DNA follows: TGTGCCAGCAGTTTACGGACTAGCGGGGCGGCAGATACGCAGTATTTT.